Sequencing of this TCR beta chain was carried out in a study of chemoradiotherapy in HPV16-positive cancers. Method: immunoSEQ multiplex PCR; TCRdb's copy keeps in-frame clones and lacks some. Of about 8,000 clones listed, just over 75% are singletons. V was clipped by 5 bases and J by 0 bases, with 4 bases between them. Germline-derived CDR1 and CDR2 are MNHEY and SMNVEV (reference sequence). CDR3 size: 13 residues. The clonotype comes from a human donor with HPV-associated anogenital cancer. Sample acquisition took place from a patient who underwent chemoradiotherapy. This chain uses TRBV27 with TRBJ2-2; unclear D gene. CDR3 region: CASSLANTGELFF. For the CDR3, the DNA is TGTGCCAGCAGTCTGGCGAACACCGGGGAGCTGTTTTTT.